This T cell receptor (beta chain) was observed in a study of T cell responses to AZD1222 COVID-19 vaccine. Whole-study results and caveats: Only after the peak T cell response were repertoires sampled. Epitopes outside B.1.351 and B.1.1.7 mutated regions reportedly drew nearly half of spike TCRs.

About this clone: Its antigen is currently unknown.

Trimming took 5 bases from V and 0 from J; bases not matched to a gene: 5. The germline CDR1 and CDR2 sequences are LGHDT and YNNKEL (reference sequence). The CDR3 is 16 amino acids. Profiling relied on immunoSEQ multiplex PCR, and the TCRdb table lists in-frame clones only, not all of them. The profile shows approximately 100,000 clones, about nine tenths of them singletons. The clonotype was recovered from an adult in good health. Sequencing used peripheral blood, obtained on day 0 of AZD1222 vaccination. The genes are TRBV3-1 (or the pseudogene TRBV3-2) and TRBJ2-1; TRBD2 matches 9 bases. DNA for the CDR3: TGTGCCAGCAGCTTTATAGCGGGGGACTCCTACAATGAGCAGTTCTTC. Amino acid sequence: CASSFIAGDSYNEQFF.